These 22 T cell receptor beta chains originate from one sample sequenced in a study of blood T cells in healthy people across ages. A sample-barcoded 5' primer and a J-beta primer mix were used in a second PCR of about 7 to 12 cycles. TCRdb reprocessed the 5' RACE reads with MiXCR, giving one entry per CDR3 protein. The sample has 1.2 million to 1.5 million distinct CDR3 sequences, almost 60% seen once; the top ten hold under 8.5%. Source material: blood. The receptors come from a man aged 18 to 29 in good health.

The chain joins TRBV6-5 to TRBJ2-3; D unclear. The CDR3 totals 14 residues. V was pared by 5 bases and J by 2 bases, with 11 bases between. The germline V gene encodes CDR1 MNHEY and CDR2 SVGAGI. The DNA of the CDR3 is TGTGCCAGCAGTCCCTTCCTAAACACAGATACGCAGTATTTT. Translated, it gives CASSPFLNTDTQYF.

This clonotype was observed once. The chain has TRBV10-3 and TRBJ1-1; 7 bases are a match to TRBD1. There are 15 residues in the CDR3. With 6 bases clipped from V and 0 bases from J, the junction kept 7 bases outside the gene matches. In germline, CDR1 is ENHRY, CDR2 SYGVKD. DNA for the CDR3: TGTGCCATCAGACCTCAGGGACAGATGAACACTGAAGCTTTCTTT. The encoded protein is CAIRPQGQMNTEAFF.

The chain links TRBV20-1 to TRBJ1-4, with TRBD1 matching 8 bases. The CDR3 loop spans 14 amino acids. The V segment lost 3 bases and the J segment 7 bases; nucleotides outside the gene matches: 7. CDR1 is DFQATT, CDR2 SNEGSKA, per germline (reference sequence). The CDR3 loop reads CSARNDRGSEKLFF. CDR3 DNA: TGCAGTGCTAGGAATGACAGGGGAAGTGAAAAACTGTTTTTT.

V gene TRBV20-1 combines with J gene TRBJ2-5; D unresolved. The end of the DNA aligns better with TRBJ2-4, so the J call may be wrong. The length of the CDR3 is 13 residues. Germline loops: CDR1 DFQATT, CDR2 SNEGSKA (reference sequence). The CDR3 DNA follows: TGCAGTGCTAGAGAGCTTGAGAAAAACATTCAGTACTTC. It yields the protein CSARELEKNIQYF.

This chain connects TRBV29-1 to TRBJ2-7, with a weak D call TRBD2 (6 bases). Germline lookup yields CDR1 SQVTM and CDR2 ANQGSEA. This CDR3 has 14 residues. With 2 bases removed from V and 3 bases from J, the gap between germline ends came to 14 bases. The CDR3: CSVETPTGGYEQYF. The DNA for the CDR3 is TGCAGCGTTGAAACGCCGACCGGGGGCTACGAGCAGTACTTC.

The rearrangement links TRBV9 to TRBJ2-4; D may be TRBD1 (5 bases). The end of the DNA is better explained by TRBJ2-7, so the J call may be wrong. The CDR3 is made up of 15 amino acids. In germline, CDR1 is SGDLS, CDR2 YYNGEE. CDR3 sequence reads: CASSAIQDLGHEQYF. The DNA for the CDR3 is TGTGCCAGCAGCGCTATACAGGATTTAGGACACGAGCAGTACTTC.

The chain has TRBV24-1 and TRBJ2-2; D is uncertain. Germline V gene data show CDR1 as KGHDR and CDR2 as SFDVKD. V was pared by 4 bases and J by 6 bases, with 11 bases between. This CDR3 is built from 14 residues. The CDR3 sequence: CATSDPMGSGELFF. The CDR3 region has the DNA TGTGCCACCAGTGACCCGATGGGTTCCGGGGAGCTGTTTTTT.

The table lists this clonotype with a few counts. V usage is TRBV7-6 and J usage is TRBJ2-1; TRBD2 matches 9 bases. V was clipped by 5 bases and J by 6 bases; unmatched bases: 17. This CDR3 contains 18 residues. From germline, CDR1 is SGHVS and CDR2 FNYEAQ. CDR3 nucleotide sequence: TGTGCCAGCAGCCCCCCAGGTCCTCGGGGACTAGCTGTCAATGAGCAGTTCTTC. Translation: CASSPPGPRGLAVNEQFF.

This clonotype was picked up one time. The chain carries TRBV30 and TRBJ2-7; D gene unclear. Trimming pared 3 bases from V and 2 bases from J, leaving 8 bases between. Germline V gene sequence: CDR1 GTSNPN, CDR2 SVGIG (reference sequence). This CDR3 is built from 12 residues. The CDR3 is CAWSTRTYEQYF. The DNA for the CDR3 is TGTGCCTGGAGCACCAGGACCTACGAGCAGTACTTC.

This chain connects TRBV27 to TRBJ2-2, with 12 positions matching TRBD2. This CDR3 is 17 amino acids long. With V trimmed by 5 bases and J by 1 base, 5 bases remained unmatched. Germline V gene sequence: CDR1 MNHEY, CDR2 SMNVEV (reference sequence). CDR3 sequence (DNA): TGTGCCAGCAGTACACTAGCGGGGGGTTGGAACACCGGGGAGCTGTTTTTT. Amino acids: CASSTLAGGWNTGELFF.

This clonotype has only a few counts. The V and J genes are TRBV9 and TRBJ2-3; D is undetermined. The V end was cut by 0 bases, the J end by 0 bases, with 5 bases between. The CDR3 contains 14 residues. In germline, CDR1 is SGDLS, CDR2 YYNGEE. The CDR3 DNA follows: TGTGCCAGCAGCGTAGAGGGTAGCACAGATACGCAGTATTTT. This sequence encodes CASSVEGSTDTQYF.

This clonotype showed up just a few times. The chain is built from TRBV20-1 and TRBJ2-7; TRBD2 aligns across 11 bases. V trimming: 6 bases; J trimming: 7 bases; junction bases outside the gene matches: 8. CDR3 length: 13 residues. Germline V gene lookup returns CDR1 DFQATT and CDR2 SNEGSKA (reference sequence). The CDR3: CSAVAGGLREQYF. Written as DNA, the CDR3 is TGCAGTGCCGTAGCGGGGGGGCTAAGGGAGCAGTACTTC.

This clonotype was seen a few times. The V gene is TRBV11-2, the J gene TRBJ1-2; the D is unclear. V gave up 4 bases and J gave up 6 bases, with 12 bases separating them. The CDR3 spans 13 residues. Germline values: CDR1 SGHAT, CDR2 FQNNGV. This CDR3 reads CASSSQQVDGYTF. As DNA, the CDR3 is TGTGCCAGCAGCTCTCAGCAGGTTGATGGCTACACCTTC.

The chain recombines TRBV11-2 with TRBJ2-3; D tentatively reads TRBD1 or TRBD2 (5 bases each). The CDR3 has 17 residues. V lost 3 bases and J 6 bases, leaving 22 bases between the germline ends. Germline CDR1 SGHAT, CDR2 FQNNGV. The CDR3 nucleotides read TGTGCCAGCAGCTTTAGGCTGGGGACGATCGTGGTGGATACGCAGTATTTT. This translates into CASSFRLGTIVVDTQYF.

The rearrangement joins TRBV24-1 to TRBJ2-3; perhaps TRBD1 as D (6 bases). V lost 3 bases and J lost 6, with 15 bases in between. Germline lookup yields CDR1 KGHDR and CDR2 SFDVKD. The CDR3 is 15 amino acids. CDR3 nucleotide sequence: TGTGCCACCAGTGATCCCCAGGGGAGTCGGGATACGCAGTATTTT. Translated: CATSDPQGSRDTQYF.

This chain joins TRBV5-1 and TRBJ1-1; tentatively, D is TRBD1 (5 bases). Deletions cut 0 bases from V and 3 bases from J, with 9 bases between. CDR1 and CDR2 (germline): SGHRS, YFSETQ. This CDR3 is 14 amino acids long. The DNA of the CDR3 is TGCGCCAGCAGCTTGGCCGGGGCGTACACTGAAGCTTTCTTT. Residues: CASSLAGAYTEAFF.

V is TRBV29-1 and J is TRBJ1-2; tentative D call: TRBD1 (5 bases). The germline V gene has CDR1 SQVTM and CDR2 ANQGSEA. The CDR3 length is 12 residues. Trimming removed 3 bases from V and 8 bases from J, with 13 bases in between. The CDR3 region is CSVEDGREGYTF. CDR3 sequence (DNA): TGCAGCGTTGAGGACGGCAGGGAAGGCTACACCTTC. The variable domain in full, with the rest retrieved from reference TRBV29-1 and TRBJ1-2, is SAVISQKPSRDICQRGTSLTIQCQVDSQVTMMFWYRQQPGQSLTLIATANQGSEATYESGFVIDKFPISRPNLTFSTLTVSNMSPEDSSIYLCSVEDGREGYTFGSGTRLTVV.

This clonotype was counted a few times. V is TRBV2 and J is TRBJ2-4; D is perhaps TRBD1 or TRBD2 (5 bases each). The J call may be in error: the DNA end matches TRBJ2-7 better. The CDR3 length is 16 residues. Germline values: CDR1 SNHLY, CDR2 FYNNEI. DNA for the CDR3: TGTGCCAGCAGTCTCACCCTGGGACGGATTTTATACGAGCAGTACTTC. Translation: CASSLTLGRILYEQYF.

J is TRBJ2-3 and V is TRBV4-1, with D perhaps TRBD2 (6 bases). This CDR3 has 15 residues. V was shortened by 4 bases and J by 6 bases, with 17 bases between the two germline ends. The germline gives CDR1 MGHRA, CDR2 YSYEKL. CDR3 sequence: CASSPPSGGMDTQYF. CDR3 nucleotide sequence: TGCGCCAGCAGCCCCCCAAGCGGAGGGATGGATACGCAGTATTTT.

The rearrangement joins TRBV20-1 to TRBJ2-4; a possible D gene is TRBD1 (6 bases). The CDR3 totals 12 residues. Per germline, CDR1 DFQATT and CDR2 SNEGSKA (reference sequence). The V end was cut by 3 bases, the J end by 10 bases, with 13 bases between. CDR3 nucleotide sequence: TGCAGTGCTAGGGGGCAAGGGACAATTCAGTACTTC. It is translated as CSARGQGTIQYF.

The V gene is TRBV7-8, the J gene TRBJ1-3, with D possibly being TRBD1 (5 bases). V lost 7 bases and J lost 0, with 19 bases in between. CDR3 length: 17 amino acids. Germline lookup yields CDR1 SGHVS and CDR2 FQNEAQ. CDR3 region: CASTFRWDPSSGNTIYF. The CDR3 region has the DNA TGTGCCAGCACCTTTCGATGGGACCCCAGCTCTGGAAACACCATATATTTT.

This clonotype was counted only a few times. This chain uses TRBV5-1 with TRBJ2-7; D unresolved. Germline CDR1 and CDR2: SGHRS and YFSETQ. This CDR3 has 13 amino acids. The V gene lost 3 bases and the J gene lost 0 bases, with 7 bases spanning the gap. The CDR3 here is CASSYTVSYEQYF. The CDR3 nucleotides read TGCGCCAGCAGCTATACAGTCTCCTACGAGCAGTACTTC.